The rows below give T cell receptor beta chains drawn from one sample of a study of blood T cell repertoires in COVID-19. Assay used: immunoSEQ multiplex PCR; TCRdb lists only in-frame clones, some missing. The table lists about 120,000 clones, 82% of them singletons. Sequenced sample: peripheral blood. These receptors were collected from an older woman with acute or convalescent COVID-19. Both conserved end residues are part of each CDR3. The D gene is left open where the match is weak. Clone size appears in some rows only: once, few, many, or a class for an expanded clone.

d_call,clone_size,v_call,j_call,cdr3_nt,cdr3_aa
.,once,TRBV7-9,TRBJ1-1,TGTGCCAGCAGCAAAACTGATATGAACACTGAAGCTTTCTTT,CASSKTDMNTEAFF
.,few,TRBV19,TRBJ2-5,TGTGCCAGTAGTAACCGGGACCAAGAGACCCAGTACTTC,CASSNRDQETQYF
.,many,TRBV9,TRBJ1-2,TGTGCCAGCAGCCTAAGTAACTATGGCTACACCTTC,CASSLSNYGYTF
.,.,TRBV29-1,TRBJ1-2,TGCAGCGTTGAAGAAAGCAGTTCCGGACACGGACGTGGCTACACCTTC,CSVEESSSGHGRGYTF
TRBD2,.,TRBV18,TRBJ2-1,TGTGCCAGCTCACCGGAACGGGGGGGCGACGGTGAGCAGTTCTTC,CASSPERGGDGEQFF
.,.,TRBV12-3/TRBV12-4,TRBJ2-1,TGTGCCAGCAGTTTCGGCAATGAGCAGTTCTTC,CASSFGNEQFF
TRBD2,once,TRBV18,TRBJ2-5,TGTGCCAGCTCTCCCCGCGGGGTAGCGGGGGGTTTCGAGACCCAGTACTTC,CASSPRGVAGGFETQYF
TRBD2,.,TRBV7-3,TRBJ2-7,TGTGCCAGCAGCTTGGGGCTAGCGGCGACCTACGAGCAGTACTTC,CASSLGLAATYEQYF
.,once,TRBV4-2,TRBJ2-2,TGTGCCAGCAGCCAAGATTATTCCGGGTTAACCGGGGAGCTGTTTTTT,CASSQDYSGLTGELFF
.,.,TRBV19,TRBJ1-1,TGTGCCAGTAGTTTGAGGAAGACGAACACTGAAGCTTTCTTT,CASSLRKTNTEAFF
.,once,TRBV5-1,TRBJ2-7,TGCGCCAGCAGCTTGGGAGTCGGGGGCTCCTACGAGCAGTACTTC,CASSLGVGGSYEQYF
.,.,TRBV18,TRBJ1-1,TGTGCCAGCTCACCGGGAGTTGGATTCGCTGAAGCTTTCTTT,CASSPGVGFAEAFF
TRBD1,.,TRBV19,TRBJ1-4,TGTGCCAGTAGTTTAAGACAGGGGGGCACTAATGAAAAACTGTTTTTT,CASSLRQGGTNEKLFF
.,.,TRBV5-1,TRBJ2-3,TGCGCCAGCAGCTTGGAACAGGGCAAGCAGTATTTT,CASSLEQGKQYF
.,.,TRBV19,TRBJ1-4,TGTGCCAGTAGTATAGGGGGCAGTGAAAAACTGTTTTTT,CASSIGGSEKLFF
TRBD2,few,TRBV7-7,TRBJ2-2,TGTGCCAGCAGCTTAGGGCCTAGCGGGAACACCGGGGAGCTGTTTTTT,CASSLGPSGNTGELFF
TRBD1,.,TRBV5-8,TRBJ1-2,TGTGCCAGCAGCCCCCGGACAGGGGGAAACTATGGCTACACCTTC,CASSPRTGGNYGYTF
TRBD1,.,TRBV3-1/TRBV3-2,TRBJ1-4,TGTGCCAGCAGCCAAGGGGGCGTCAGGGGGCTCTCAACTAATGAAAAACTGTTTTTT,CASSQGGVRGLSTNEKLFF
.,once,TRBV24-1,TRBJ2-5,TGTGCCACCAGTGATAGAGCCTCTCAAGAGACCCAGTACTTC,CATSDRASQETQYF
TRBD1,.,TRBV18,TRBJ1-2,TGTGCCAGCTCACCACCGGGACAGGGTAACTATGGCTACACCTTC,CASSPPGQGNYGYTF
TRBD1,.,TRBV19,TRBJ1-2,TGTGCCAGTTCCTCGACAGGGCCTTATGGCTACACCTTC,CASSSTGPYGYTF
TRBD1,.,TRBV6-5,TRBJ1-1,TGTGCCACCGAGGGGGCGAACACTGAAGCTTTCTTT,CATEGANTEAFF
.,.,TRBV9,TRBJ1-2,TGTGCCAGCAGCGTAGATCCGGCCGGGTATGGCTACACCTTC,CASSVDPAGYGYTF
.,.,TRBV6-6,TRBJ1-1,TGTGCCAGCGTCCAACCCGGTGGACTAGGGAACACTGAAGCTTTCTTT,CASVQPGGLGNTEAFF
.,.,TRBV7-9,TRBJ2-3,TGTGCCAGCAGCTTGGTCACGGCAGATACGCAGTATTTT,CASSLVTADTQYF
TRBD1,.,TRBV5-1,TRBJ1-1,TGCGCCAGCAGCTTGGGAGGGCGACAGGGGAAAACTGAAGCTTTCTTT,CASSLGGRQGKTEAFF
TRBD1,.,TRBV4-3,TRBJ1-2,TGCGCCAGCAGCCAAGCGGGACAGGGGGCCGGAGATAACTATGGCTACACCTTC,CASSQAGQGAGDNYGYTF
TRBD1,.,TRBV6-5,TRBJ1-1,TGTGCCAGCAGTTACTCCGGGACAGGGGGTGAAGCTTTCTTT,CASSYSGTGGEAFF
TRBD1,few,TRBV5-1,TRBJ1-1,TGCGCCAGCAGCTTCGACAGGGACACTGAAGCTTTCTTT,CASSFDRDTEAFF
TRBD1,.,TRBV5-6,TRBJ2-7,TGTGCCAGCAGCCCGACAGGGGGCTGGGGGCAGTACTTC,CASSPTGGWGQYF
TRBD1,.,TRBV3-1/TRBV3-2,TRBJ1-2,TGTGCCAGCAGCCAAGATGGGGGGACAGGCGGTGGCTACACCTTC,CASSQDGGTGGGYTF
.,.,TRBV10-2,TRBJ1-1,TGCGCCAGCAGTGAGTCTTGGCGGGGGATAAACACTGAAGCTTTCTTT,CASSESWRGINTEAFF
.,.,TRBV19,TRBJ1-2,TGTGCCAGTAGTATAGGCACCCGGTCTATCGGGGGCTACACCTTC,CASSIGTRSIGGYTF